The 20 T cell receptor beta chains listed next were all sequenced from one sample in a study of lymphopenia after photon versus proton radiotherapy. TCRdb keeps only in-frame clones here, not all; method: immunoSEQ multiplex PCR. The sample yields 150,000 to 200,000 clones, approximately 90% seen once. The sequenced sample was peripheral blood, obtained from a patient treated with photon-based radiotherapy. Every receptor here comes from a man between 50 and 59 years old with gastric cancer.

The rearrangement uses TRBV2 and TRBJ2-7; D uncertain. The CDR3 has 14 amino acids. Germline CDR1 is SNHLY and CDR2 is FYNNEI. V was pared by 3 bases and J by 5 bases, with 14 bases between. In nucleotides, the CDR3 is TGTGCCAGCAGTGATCTGACTCCACATAACGAGCAGTACTTC. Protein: CASSDLTPHNEQYF. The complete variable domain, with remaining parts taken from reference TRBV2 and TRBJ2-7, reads EPEVTQTPSHQVTQMGQEVILRCVPISNHLYFYWYRQILGQKVEFLVSFYNNEISEKSEIFDDQFSVERPDGSNFTLKIRSTKLEDSAMYFCASSDLTPHNEQYFGPGTRLTVT.

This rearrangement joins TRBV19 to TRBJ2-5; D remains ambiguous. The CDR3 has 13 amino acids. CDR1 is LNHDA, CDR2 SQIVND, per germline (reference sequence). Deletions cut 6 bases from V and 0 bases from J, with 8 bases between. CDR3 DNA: TGTGCCAGTAGCCGGACGTACCAAGAGACCCAGTACTTC. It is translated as CASSRTYQETQYF.

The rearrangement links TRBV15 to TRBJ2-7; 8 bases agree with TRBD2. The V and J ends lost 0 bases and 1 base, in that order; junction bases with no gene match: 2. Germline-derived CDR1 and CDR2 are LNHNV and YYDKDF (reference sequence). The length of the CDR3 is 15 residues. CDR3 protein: CATSRETSGSYEQYF. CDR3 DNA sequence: TGTGCCACCAGCAGAGAAACTAGCGGTTCCTACGAGCAGTACTTC.

The CDR3 DNA is TGTGCCAGCAGCTTCGAAGGGGGCAGTGCCACTGAAGCTTTCTTT. It codes for CASSFEGGSATEAFF. The chain links TRBV11-3 to TRBJ1-1; 7 bases are shared with TRBD1. In germline, CDR1 is SGHNT, CDR2 YENEEA. CDR3 size: 15 residues. Germline trimming cut 3 bases from V and 4 bases from J; bases unmatched to any gene: 8.

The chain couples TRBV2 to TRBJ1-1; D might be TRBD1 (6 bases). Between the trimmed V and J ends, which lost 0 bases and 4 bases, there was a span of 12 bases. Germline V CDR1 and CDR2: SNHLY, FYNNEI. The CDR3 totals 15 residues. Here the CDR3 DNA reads TGTGCCAGCAGTGAAGCGGGGGGGCGGCGCACTGAAGCTTTCTTT. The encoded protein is CASSEAGGRRTEAFF.

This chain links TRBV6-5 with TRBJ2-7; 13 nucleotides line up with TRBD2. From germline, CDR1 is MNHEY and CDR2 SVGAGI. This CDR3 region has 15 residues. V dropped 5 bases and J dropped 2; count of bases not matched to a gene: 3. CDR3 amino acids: CASSQGLAGTYEQYF. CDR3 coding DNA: TGTGCCAGCAGTCAGGGACTAGCGGGAACCTACGAGCAGTACTTC.

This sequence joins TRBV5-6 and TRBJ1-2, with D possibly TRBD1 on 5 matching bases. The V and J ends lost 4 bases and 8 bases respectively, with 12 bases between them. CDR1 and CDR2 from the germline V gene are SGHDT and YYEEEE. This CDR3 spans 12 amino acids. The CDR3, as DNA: TGTGCCAGCAGCCCCGGGACGGGGGGCTACACCTTC. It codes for CASSPGTGGYTF. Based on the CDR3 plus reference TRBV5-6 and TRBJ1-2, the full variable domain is DAGVTQSPTHLIKTRGQQVTLRCSPKSGHDTVSWYQQALGQGPQFIFQYYEEEERQRGNFPDRFSGHQFPNYSSELNVNALLLGDSALYLCASSPGTGGYTFGSGTRLTVV.

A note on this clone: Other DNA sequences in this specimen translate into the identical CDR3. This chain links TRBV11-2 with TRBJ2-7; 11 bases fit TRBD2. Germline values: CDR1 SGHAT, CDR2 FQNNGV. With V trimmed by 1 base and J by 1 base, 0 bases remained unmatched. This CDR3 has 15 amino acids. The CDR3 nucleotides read TGTGCCAGCAGCTTAGGACTAGCGGGGTCCTACGAGCAGTACTTC. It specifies CASSLGLAGSYEQYF. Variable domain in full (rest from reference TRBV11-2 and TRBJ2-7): EAGVAQSPRYKIIEKRQSVAFWCNPISGHATLYWYQQILGQGPKLLIQFQNNGVVDDSQLPKDRFSAERLKGVDSTLKIQPAKLEDSAVYLCASSLGLAGSYEQYFGPGTRLTVT.

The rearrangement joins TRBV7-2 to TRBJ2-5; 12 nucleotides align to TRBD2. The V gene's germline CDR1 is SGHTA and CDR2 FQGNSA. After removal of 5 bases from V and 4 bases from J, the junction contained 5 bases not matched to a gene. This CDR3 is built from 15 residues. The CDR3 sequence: CASSVLAGGGETQYF. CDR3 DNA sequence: TGTGCCAGCAGCGTACTAGCGGGAGGTGGAGAGACCCAGTACTTC.

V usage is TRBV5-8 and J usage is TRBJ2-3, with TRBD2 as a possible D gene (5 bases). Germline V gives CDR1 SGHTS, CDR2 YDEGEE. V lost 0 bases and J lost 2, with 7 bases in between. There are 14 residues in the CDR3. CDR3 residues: CASSLGGFTDTQYF. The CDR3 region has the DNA TGTGCCAGCAGCTTGGGAGGGTTCACAGATACGCAGTATTTT.

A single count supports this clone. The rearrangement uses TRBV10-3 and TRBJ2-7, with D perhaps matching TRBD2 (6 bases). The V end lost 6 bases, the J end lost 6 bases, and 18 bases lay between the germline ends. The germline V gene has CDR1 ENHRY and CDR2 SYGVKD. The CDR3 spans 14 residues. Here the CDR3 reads CAIRPGVLAGEQYF. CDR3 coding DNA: TGTGCCATCAGGCCGGGGGTGTTGGCTGGCGAGCAGTACTTC.

The CDR3 region is CASSIGRQESSGNTIYF. As DNA, the CDR3 is TGTGCCAGTAGTATCGGAAGACAGGAGAGCTCTGGAAACACCATATATTTT. The V call is TRBV19, the J call TRBJ1-3; maybe TRBD1 (6 bases). Trimming cost V 3 bases and J 0 bases, with 15 bases left between them. In germline, CDR1 is LNHDA, CDR2 SQIVND (reference sequence). This CDR3 spans 17 amino acids.

CDR3 region: CASSPGVISNQPQHF. In DNA, the CDR3 is TGTGCCAGCTCACCAGGAGTTATTAGCAATCAGCCCCAGCATTTT. The chain has TRBV18 and TRBJ1-5; D gene ambiguous. Trimming cost V 2 bases and J 0 bases, with 8 bases left between them. Germline CDR1 and CDR2: KGHSH and LQKENI. This CDR3 comprises 15 residues.

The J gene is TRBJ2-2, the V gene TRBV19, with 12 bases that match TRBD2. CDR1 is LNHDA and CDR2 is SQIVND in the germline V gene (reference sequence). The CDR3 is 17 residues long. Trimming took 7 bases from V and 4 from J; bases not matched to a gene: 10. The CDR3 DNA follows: TGTGCCAGTACCAAGACTAGCGGGAGAATAGGCACCGGGGAGCTGTTTTTT. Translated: CASTKTSGRIGTGELFF.

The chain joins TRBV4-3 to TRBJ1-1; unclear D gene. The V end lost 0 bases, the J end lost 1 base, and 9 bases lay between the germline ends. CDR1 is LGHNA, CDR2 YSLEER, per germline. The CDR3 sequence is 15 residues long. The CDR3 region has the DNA TGCGCCAGCAGCCAAGATCCGGTAGGGAACACTGAAGCTTTCTTT. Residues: CASSQDPVGNTEAFF.

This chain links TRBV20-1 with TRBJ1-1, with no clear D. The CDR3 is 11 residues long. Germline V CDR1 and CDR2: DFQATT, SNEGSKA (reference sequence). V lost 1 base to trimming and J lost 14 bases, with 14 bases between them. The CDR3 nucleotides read TGCAGTGCTAGAGCAGACACCCTACGCTTCTTT. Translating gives CSARADTLRFF.

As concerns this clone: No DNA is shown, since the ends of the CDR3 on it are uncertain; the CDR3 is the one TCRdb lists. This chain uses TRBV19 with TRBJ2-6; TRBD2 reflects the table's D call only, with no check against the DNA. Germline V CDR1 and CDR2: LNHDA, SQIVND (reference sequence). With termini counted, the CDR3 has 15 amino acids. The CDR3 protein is CASTSGVGGANVLTF.

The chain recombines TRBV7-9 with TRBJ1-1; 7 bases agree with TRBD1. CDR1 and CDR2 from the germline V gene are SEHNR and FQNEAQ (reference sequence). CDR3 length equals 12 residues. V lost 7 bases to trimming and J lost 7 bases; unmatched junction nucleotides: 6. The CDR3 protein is CASKTGRDEAFF. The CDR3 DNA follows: TGTGCCAGCAAGACAGGGAGGGATGAAGCTTTCTTT.

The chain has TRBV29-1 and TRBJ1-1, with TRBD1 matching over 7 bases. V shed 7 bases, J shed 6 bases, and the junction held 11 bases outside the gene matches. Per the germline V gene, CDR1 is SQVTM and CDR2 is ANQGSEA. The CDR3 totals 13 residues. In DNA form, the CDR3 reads TGCAGCGCGACAGGGTTCTACGTCGCTGAAGCTTTCTTT. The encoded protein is CSATGFYVAEAFF.

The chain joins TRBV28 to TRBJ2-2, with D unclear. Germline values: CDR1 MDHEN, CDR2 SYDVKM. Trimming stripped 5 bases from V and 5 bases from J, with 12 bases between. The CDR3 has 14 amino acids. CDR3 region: CASSPPVGTGELFF. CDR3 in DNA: TGTGCCAGCAGTCCACCGGTAGGGACCGGGGAGCTGTTTTTT.